The rows below give T cell receptor beta chains drawn from one sample of a study of blood T cell repertoires in COVID-19. Some clones are missing from TCRdb's copy, which holds only in-frame ones; the method was immunoSEQ multiplex PCR. The data hold over 65,000 clones, with around four fifths observed a single time. Sequenced sample: peripheral blood. The receptor set was obtained from a man older than 75 with active or convalescent COVID-19. Both conserved end residues are part of each CDR3. Not every row has a clone size; where given, it reads once, few, many or a size class.

clone size: NA; V gene: TRBV5-6; J gene: TRBJ1-1; CDR3 protein: CASSSDRVAFF
clone size: NA; V gene: TRBV18; J gene: TRBJ1-2; CDR3 protein: CASSPLRGDGYTF
clone size: NA; V gene: TRBV5-6; J gene: TRBJ1-2; CDR3 protein: CASSLDRGQSYGYTF
clone size: NA; V gene: TRBV9; J gene: TRBJ1-1; CDR3 protein: CASSAQVAFTEAFF
clone size: few; V gene: TRBV14; J gene: TRBJ1-5; CDR3 protein: CASSLGTSGSQPQHF
clone size: NA; V gene: TRBV25-1; J gene: TRBJ2-1; CDR3 protein: CASSEVGQGEQFF
clone size: NA; V gene: TRBV11-2; J gene: TRBJ2-1; CDR3 protein: CASSPLAGVTYNEQFF
clone size: few; V gene: TRBV19; J gene: TRBJ1-4; CDR3 protein: CASTPPRAGGTNEKLFF
clone size: NA; V gene: TRBV10-1; J gene: TRBJ2-3; CDR3 protein: CASSEIIAGVSPDTQYF
clone size: NA; V gene: TRBV12-3/TRBV12-4; J gene: TRBJ1-2; CDR3 protein: CASSQPTGTGYTF